Many counts were recorded for the clone carrying this T cell receptor beta chain. Its antigen is still unknown. These data originate in a study of T cell repertoires in cytomegalovirus infection. Whole-study findings and limits: Pooled public TCR beta family frequency picked out CMV carriers with the relevant HLA. HLA-C-restricted CMV clonotypes gave the most frequent clonotype in two of eight donors.

The CDR3 sequence is 14 residues long. J was trimmed by 2 bases and V by 5 bases; bases with no gene match: 2. Germline values: CDR1 SEHNR, CDR2 FQNEAQ (reference sequence). TCRdb re-derived calls from the reads in MiXCR, one entry per CDR3 protein. The sample yields fewer than 850,000 distinct CDR3 sequences, almost 30% seen once. This TCR was sampled from a human donor in good health (CMV status not recorded). Some clones in this sample may be carry-over from other donors' samples. The chain combines TRBV7-9 with TRBJ1-5; 8 bases are a match to TRBD1. Source: cultured CD8+ T cells from PBMCs, taken from culture after CMV antigen stimulation. As DNA, the CDR3 is TGTGCCAGCAGCAAGACAGGGGGCAATCAGCCCCAGCATTTT. Its translation is CASSKTGGNQPQHF.